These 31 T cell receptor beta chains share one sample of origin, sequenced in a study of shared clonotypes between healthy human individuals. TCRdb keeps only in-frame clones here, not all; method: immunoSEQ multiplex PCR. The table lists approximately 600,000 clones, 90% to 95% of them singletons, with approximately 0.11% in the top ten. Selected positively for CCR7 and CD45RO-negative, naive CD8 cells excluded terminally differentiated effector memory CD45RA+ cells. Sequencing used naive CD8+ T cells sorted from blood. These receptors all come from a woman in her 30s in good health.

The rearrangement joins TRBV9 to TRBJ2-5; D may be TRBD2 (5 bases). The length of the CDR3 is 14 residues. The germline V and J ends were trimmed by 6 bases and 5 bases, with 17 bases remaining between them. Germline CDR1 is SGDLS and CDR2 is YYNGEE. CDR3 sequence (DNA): TGTGCCAGCAACAACCACCGGGATGGGGAGACCCAGTACTTC. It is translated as CASNNHRDGETQYF.

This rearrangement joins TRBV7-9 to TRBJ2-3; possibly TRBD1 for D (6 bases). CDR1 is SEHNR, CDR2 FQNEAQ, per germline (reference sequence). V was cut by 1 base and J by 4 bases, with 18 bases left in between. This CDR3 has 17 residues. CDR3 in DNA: TGTGCCAGCAGCTTAGTTGAACAGGGTTTATTCGCAGATACGCAGTATTTT. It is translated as CASSLVEQGLFADTQYF.

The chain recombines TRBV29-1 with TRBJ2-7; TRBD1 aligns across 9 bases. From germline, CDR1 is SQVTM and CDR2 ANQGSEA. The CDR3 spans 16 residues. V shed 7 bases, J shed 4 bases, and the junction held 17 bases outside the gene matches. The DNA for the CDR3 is TGCAGCGCCCTACACCAGACAGGGGGAGGCCCTTACGAGCAGTACTTC. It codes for CSALHQTGGGPYEQYF.

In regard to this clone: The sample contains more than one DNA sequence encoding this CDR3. CDR3 sequence (DNA): TGTGCCAGCAGCTTGGGGGGCGGGGAGCTGTTTTTT. It encodes CASSLGGGELFF. The V and J genes are TRBV5-6 and TRBJ2-2; unclear D gene. The CDR3 consists of 12 residues. The V end was cut by 0 bases, the J end by 7 bases, with 4 bases between. Per germline, CDR1 SGHDT and CDR2 YYEEEE.

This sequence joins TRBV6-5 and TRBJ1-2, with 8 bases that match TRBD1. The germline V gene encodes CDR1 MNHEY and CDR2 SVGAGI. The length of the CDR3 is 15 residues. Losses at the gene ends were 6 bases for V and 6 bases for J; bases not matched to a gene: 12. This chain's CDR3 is CASSLRGPGLDGYTF. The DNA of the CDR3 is TGTGCCAGCAGCCTCAGGGGGCCGGGGTTGGATGGCTACACCTTC.

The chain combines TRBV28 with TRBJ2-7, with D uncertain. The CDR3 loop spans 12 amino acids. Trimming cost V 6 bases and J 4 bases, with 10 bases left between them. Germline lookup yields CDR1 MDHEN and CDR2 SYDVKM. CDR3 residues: CASSSIEYEQYF. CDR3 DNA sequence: TGTGCCAGCAGCTCAATTGAATACGAGCAGTACTTC. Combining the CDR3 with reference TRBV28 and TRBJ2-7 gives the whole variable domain DVKVTQSSRYLVKRTGEKVFLECVQDMDHENMFWYRQDPGLGLRLIYFSYDVKMKEKGDIPEGYSVSREKKERFSLILESASTNQTSMYLCASSSIEYEQYFGPGTRLTVT.

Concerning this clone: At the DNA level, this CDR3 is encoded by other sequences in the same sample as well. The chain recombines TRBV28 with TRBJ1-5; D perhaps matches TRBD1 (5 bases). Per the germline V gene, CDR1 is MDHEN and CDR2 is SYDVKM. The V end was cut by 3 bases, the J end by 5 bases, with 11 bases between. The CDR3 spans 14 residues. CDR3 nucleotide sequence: TGTGCCAGCAGTTTTCGGCAGGGTGATCAGCCCCAGCATTTT. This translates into CASSFRQGDQPQHF.

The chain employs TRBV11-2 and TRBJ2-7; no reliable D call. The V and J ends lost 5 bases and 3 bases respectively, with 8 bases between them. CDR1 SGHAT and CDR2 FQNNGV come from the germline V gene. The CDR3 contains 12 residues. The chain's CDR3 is CASSRSLYEQYF. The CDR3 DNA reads TGTGCCAGCAGCCGCAGTCTCTACGAGCAGTACTTC.

In DNA form, the CDR3 reads TGTGCCAGCAGTTTAAAGGGAAAGAGCCCTGAAGCTTTCTTT. Translating gives CASSLKGKSPEAFF. The V call is TRBV28, the J call TRBJ1-1; the D is unclear. Trimming left V 2 bases short and J 6 bases short, with 13 bases between. Germline V gene lookup returns CDR1 MDHEN and CDR2 SYDVKM. The CDR3 covers 14 residues. The variable domain in full, completed from reference TRBV28 and TRBJ1-1, reads DVKVTQSSRYLVKRTGEKVFLECVQDMDHENMFWYRQDPGLGLRLIYFSYDVKMKEKGDIPEGYSVSREKKERFSLILESASTNQTSMYLCASSLKGKSPEAFFGQGTRLTVV.

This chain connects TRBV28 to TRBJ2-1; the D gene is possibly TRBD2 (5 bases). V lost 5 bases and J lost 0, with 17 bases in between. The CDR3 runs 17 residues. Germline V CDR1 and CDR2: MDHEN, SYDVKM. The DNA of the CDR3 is TGTGCCAGCAGTCCGCCCTTTAGCGTCAGCTCCTACAATGAGCAGTTCTTC. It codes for CASSPPFSVSSYNEQFF.

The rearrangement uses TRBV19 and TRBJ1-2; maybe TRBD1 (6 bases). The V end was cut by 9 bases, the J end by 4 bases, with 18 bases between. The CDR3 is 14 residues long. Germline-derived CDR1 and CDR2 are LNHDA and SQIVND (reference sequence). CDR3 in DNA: TGTGCCAGCTGTCCGGTGGGGGGCACCTATGGCTACACCTTC. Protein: CASCPVGGTYGYTF. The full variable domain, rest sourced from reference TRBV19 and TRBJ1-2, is DGGITQSPKYLFRKEGQNVTLSCEQNLNHDAMYWYRQDPGQGLRLIYYSQIVNDFQKGDIAEGYSVSREKKESFPLTVTSAQKNPTAFYLCASCPVGGTYGYTFGSGTRLTVV.

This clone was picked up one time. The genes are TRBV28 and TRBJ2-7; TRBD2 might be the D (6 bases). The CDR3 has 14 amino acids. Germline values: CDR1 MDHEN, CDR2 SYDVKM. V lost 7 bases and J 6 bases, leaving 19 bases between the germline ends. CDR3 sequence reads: CASTLTLGGAEQYF. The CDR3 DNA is TGTGCCAGCACCCTCACCCTAGGAGGGGCCGAGCAGTACTTC. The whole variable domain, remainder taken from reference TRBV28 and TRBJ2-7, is DVKVTQSSRYLVKRTGEKVFLECVQDMDHENMFWYRQDPGLGLRLIYFSYDVKMKEKGDIPEGYSVSREKKERFSLILESASTNQTSMYLCASTLTLGGAEQYFGPGTRLTVT.

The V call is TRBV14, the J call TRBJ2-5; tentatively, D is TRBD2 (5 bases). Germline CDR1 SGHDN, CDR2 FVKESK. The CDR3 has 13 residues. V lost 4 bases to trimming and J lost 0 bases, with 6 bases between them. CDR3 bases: TGTGCCAGCAGCCGACTACACCAAGAGACCCAGTACTTC. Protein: CASSRLHQETQYF.

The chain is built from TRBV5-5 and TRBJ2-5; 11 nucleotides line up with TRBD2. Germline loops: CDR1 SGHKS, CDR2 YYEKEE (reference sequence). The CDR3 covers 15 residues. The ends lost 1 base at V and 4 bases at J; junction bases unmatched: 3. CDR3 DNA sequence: TGTGCCAGCAGCTTGACTAGCGGGAGCGGAGAGACCCAGTACTTC. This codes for CASSLTSGSGETQYF.

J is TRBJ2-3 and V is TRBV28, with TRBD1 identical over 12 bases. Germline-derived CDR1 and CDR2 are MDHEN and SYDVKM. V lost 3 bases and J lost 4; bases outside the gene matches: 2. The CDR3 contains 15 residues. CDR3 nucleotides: TGTGCCAGCAGTTTGGGGACAGGGGGCCCAGATACGCAGTATTTT. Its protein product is CASSLGTGGPDTQYF.

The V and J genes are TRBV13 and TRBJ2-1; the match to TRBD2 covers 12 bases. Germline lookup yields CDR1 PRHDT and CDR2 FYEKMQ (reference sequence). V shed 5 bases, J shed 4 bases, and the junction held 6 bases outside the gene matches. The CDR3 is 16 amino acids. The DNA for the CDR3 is TGTGCCAGCAGCCCTGGGACTAGCGGGCCATACAATGAGCAGTTCTTC. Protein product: CASSPGTSGPYNEQFF.

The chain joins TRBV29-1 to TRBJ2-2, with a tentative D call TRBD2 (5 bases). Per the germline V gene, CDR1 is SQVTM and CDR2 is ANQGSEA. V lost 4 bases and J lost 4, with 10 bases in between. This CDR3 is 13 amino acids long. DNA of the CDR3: TGCAGCGTTGCGGCTAGCAGCACCGGGGAGCTGTTTTTT. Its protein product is CSVAASSTGELFF.

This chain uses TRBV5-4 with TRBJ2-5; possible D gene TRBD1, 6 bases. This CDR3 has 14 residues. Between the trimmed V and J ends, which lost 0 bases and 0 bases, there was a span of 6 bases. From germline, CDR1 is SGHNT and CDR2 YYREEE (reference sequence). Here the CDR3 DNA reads TGTGCCAGCAGCTTGGCAGGGGACCAAGAGACCCAGTACTTC. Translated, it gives CASSLAGDQETQYF.

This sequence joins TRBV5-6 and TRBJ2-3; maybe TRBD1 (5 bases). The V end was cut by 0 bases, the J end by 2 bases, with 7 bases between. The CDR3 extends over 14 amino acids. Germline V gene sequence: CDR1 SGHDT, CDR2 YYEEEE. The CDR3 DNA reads TGTGCCAGCAGCTTGGACAGGAACACAGATACGCAGTATTTT. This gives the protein CASSLDRNTDTQYF.

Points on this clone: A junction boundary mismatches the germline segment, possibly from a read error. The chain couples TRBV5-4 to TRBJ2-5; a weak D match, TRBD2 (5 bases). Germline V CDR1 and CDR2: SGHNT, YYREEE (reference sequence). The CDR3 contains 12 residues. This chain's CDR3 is CASSPEGADANF. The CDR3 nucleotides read TGTGCCAGCAGCCCAGAAGGAGCGGACGCAAACTTC.

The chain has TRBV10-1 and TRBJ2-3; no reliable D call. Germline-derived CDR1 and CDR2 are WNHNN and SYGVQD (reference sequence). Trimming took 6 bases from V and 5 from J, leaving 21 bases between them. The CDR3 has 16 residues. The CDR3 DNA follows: TGCGCCAGCAGCTCTCTGGACCCCGGGCGTAGAGATACGCAGTATTTT. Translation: CASSSLDPGRRDTQYF.

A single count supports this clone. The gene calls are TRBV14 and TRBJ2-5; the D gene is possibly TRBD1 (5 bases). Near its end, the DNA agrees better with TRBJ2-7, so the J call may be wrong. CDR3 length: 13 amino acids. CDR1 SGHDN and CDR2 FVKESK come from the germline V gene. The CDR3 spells CASSQQGSYEQYF. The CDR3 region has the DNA TGTGCCAGCAGCCAGCAGGGCTCCTACGAGCAGTACTTC.

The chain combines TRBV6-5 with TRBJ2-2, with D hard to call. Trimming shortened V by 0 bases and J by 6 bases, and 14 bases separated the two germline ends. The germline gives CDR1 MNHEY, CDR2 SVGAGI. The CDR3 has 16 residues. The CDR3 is CASSYSTVPGPGELFF. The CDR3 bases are TGTGCCAGCAGTTACTCGACTGTTCCAGGTCCCGGGGAGCTGTTTTTT.

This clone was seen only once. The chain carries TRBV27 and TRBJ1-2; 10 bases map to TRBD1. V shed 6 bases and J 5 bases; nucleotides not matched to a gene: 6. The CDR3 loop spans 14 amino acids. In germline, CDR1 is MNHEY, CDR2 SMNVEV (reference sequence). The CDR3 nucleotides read TGTGCCAGCAGCCCCGGACAGGGGGGATATGGCTACACCTTC. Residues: CASSPGQGGYGYTF.

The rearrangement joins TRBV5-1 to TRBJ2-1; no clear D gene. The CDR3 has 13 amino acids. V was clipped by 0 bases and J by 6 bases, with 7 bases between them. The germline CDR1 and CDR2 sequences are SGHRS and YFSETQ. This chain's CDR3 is CASSLEVPNEQFF. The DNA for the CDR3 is TGCGCCAGCAGCTTGGAGGTGCCCAATGAGCAGTTCTTC.

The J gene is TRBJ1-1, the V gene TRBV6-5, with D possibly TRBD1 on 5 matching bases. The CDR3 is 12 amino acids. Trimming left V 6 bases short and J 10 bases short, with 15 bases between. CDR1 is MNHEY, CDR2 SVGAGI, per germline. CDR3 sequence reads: CASSPGGIGAFF. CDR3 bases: TGTGCCAGCAGCCCGGGGGGGATCGGAGCTTTCTTT.

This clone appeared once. The CDR3 spells CASSPSGTNNQPQHF. The DNA of the CDR3 is TGTGCCAGCAGCCCTTCCGGGACAAATAATCAGCCCCAGCATTTT. The rearrangement uses TRBV7-9 and TRBJ1-5, with D possibly matching TRBD1 (6 bases). Germline V CDR1 and CDR2: SEHNR, FQNEAQ (reference sequence). Trimming removed 5 bases from V and 4 bases from J, with 15 bases in between. CDR3 length: 15 residues.

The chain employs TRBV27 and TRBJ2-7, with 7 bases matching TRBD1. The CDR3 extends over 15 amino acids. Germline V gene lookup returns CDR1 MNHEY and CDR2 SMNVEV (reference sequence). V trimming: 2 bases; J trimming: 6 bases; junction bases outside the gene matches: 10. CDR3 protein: CASSLGRQGPTEQYF. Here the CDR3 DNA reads TGTGCCAGCAGTTTAGGGAGACAGGGACCCACCGAGCAGTACTTC.

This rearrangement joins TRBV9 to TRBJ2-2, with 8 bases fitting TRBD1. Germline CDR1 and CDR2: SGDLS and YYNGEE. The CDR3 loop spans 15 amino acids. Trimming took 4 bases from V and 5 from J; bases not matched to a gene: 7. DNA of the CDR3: TGTGCCAGCAGCAAACAGGGGGGTAGAACCGGGGAGCTGTTTTTT. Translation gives CASSKQGGRTGELFF.

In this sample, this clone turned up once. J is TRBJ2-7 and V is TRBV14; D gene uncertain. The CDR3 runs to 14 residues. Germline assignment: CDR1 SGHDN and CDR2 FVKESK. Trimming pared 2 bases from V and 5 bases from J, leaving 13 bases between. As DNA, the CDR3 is TGTGCCAGCAGCCAAAGATCAGCGTTTAACGAGCAGTACTTC. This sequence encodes CASSQRSAFNEQYF.

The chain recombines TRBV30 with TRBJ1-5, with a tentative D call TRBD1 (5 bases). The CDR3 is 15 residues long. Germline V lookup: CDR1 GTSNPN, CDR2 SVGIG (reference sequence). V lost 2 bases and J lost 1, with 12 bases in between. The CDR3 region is CAWSRGTMSNQPQHF. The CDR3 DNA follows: TGTGCCTGGAGTCGGGGGACGATGAGCAATCAGCCCCAGCATTTT.